The table lists the clone carrying this T cell receptor beta chain with a count of one. The Seattle patients, enrolled during active infection, were followed longitudinally. V was trimmed by 3 bases and J by 7 bases, leaving 21 bases between them. The germline V gene has CDR1 SGHTA and CDR2 FQGNSA. This CDR3 has 16 amino acids. This record belongs to a study of blood T cell repertoires in COVID-19. The method was immunoSEQ multiplex PCR; TCRdb's version includes in-frame clones alone and lacks a portion of them. The table has 250,000 to 350,000 clones, 84% seen once. The sample was peripheral blood. The TCR comes from a human donor with COVID-19, enrolled during active disease. The donor label of this sample is uncertain. The chain uses TRBV7-2 and TRBJ1-2, with D possibly TRBD1 on 6 matching bases. Here the CDR3 reads CASSLESSAGAGGYTF. In DNA form, the CDR3 reads TGTGCCAGCAGCTTGGAATCGTCGGCGGGGGCCGGTGGCTACACCTTC.